This entry concerns a single T cell receptor beta chain. Sequencing used immunoSEQ multiplex PCR; TCRdb keeps in-frame clones, though not all of them. The sample lists around 36,000 clones, 80% to 95% seen once, with around 0.41% in the top ten. This CDR3 region has 15 residues. The V gene lost 6 bases and the J gene lost 1 base, with 16 bases spanning the gap. Per germline, CDR1 SGHRS and CDR2 YFSETQ. The sample comes from a study of T cell changes during pregnancy in multiple sclerosis. Sample: CD4+ T cells from peripheral blood mononuclear cells, taken in the third trimester of pregnancy. The receptor was isolated from a female donor with multiple sclerosis, enrolled in a pregnancy study. This chain links TRBV5-1 with TRBJ1-1; D perhaps matches TRBD1 (5 bases). The CDR3 spells CASTQSWGGNTEAFF. The CDR3 region has the DNA TGCGCCAGCACACAGTCCTGGGGGGGGAACACTGAAGCTTTCTTT.